One T cell receptor (beta chain) is described in this entry. Its antigen remains unknown. This sample is part of a study of cytomegalovirus exposure and HLA in healthy donors. Study-wide results and caveats: Later analysis showed most CMV-associated TCR beta chains appearing HLA-restricted.

60 Vbeta and 13 Jbeta primers were used in PCR. Sequencing used immunoSEQ multiplex PCR; TCRdb keeps in-frame clones, though not all of them. The table records 140,000 or so clones, approximately 80% of them present only once. The CDR3 runs 14 residues. V lost 5 bases, J lost 4 bases, and 6 bases stayed unmatched. CDR1 and CDR2 (germline): SSHAT, FNYEAQ (reference sequence). The sequencing sample was made of PBMCs. This chain connects TRBV7-7 to TRBJ2-5; 8 bases align to TRBD1. The sequence was collected from a woman between 35 and 50 years old in good health and CMV-seronegative. This CDR3 is CASSTQGAGETQYF. The CDR3, as DNA: TGTGCCAGCAGCACCCAGGGGGCGGGAGAGACCCAGTACTTC.